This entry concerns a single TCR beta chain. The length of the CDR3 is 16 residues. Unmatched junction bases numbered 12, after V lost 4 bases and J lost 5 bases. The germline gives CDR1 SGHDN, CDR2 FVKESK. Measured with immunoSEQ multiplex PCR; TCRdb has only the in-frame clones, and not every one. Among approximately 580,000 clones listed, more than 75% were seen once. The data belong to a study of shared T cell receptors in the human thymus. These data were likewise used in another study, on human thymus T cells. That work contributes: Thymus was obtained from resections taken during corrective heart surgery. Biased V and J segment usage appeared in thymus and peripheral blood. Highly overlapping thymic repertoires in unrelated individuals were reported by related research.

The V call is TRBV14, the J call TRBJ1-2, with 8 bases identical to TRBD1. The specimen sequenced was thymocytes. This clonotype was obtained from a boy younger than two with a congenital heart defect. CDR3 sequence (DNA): TGTGCCAGCAGCCCCTATTACAGGGGGAAAGAGTATGGCTACACCTTC. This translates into CASSPYYRGKEYGYTF.